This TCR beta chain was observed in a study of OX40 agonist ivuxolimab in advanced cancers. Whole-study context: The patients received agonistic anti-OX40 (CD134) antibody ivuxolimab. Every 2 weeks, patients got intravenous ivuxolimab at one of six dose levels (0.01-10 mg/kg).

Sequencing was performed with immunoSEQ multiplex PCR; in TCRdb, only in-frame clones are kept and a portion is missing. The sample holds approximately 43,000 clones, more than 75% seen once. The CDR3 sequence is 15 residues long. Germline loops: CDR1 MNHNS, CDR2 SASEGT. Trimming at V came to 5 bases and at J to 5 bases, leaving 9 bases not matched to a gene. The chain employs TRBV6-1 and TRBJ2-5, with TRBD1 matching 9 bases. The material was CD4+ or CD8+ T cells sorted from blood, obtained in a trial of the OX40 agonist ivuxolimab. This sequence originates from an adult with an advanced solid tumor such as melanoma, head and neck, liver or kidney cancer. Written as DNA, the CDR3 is TGTGCCAGCAGTCGGGACAGGGCTCTCCAGGAGACCCAGTACTTC. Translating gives CASSRDRALQETQYF.